Listed below are T cell receptor beta chains from one sample, sequenced in a study of spatial heterogeneity in lung cancer. TCRdb reprocessed the 5' RACE reads with MiXCR, giving one entry per CDR3 protein. The sample has roughly 9,000 distinct CDR3 sequences, around 5% seen once. Sequenced material: lung tumor tissue, taken at surgery. Receptors originate from a female donor with early-stage non-small cell lung cancer. CDR3s include the opening cysteine and the closing phenylalanine or tryptophan. The D gene is left open where the match is weak. The size entry gives once, few, many, or a class for an expanded clone.

NA | TRBJ2-7 | TRBV11-3 | many | TGTGCCAGCAGCTTATCCAGGGAAGACGAGCAGTACTTC | CASSLSREDEQYF
NA | TRBJ1-6 | TRBV7-9 | many | TGTGCCAGCAGCTCCGGACCCAGGAAGACCCTCCACTTT | CASSSGPRKTLHF
TRBD1 | TRBJ1-2 | TRBV25-1 | many | TGTGCCAGCAGTCCAGGGGGTATCTATGGCTACACCTTC | CASSPGGIYGYTF
NA | TRBJ2-1 | TRBV13 | many | TGTGCCAGCAGCTCCCGACAACACAATGAGCAGTTCTTC | CASSSRQHNEQFF
NA | TRBJ2-1 | TRBV28 | few | TGTCGCAGTGGTGAGCAGTTCTTC | CRSGEQFF
TRBD1 | TRBJ1-4 | TRBV6-6 | many | TGTGCCAGCAGCACCCGGGACAGGGGGATTGAAAAACTGTTTTTT | CASSTRDRGIEKLFF
TRBD1 | TRBJ1-4 | TRBV7-6 | many | TGTGCCAGCAGCTTAGAATGGGACAGACCGGCAACAGGCGAAAAACTGTTTTTT | CASSLEWDRPATGEKLFF
NA | TRBJ2-7 | TRBV27 | many | TGTGCCAGCCGCCGGGCAGGGTATGAGGCCTACGAGCAGTACTTC | CASRRAGYEAYEQYF
TRBD2 | TRBJ2-7 | TRBV18 | medium-sized | TGTGCCAGCTCACCAAGCGGGAGTACCCCCTACGAGCAGTACTTC | CASSPSGSTPYEQYF
NA | TRBJ2-4 | TRBV20-1 | medium-sized | TGCAGTGCTACTTCAATCGGGATGGGGGTCCAAAACATTCAGTACTTC | CSATSIGMGVQNIQYF
TRBD1 | TRBJ1-4 | TRBV6-6 | many | TGTGCCAGCAGTTCGGACAGGGGGCTGACTAATGAAAAACTGTTTTTT | CASSSDRGLTNEKLFF